These 22 T cell receptor beta chains originate from one sample sequenced in a study of blood T cells in healthy people across ages. It was with a sample-barcoded 5' primer and a J-beta primer mix that a second PCR of roughly 7 to 12 cycles was run. TCRdb re-derived calls from the 5' RACE reads in MiXCR, one entry per CDR3 protein. The sample contains around 700,000 distinct CDR3 sequences, around a quarter of which appear only once. In addition, the sample was reused for a study of T cells of mothers and their children.

Sample: blood. The receptors come from a boy younger than 18 in good health.

The J gene is TRBJ2-1, the V gene TRBV11-1; 8 positions agree with TRBD2. Per germline, CDR1 SGHAT and CDR2 FQDESV (reference sequence). The CDR3 has 20 amino acids. V lost 0 bases to trimming and J lost 2 bases; unmatched junction nucleotides: 15. The CDR3 reads CASSLASLTGGPSAYNEQFF. The CDR3 DNA sequence: TGTGCCAGCAGCTTAGCATCTCTAACGGGAGGGCCTTCTGCCTACAATGAGCAGTTCTTC.

This clonotype has a handful of counts. Written as DNA, the CDR3 is TGCAGCGTTGAGGGGACTAGCGGGAGAGCCTCCTACAATGAGCAGTTCTTC. This translates into CSVEGTSGRASYNEQFF. The chain links TRBV29-1 to TRBJ2-1; 14 positions agree with TRBD2. Germline CDR1 is SQVTM and CDR2 is ANQGSEA. The CDR3 consists of 17 residues. The V gene end was trimmed by 3 bases and the J gene end by 0 bases; junction bases not matched to a gene: 4.

This clonotype appeared a few times. The chain uses TRBV20-1 and TRBJ2-5; D is undetermined. Germline V CDR1 and CDR2: DFQATT, SNEGSKA (reference sequence). The CDR3 covers 13 residues. The V end lost 5 bases, the J end lost 5 bases, and 15 bases lay between the germline ends. This CDR3 reads CSAPVAPIETQYF. DNA of the CDR3: TGCAGTGCTCCCGTGGCGCCTATTGAGACCCAGTACTTC.

This chain links TRBV28 with TRBJ2-6, with a tentative D call TRBD1 (6 bases). The CDR3 is made up of 15 amino acids. V was shortened by 5 bases and J by 0 bases, with 8 bases between the two germline ends. The germline CDR1 and CDR2 sequences are MDHEN and SYDVKM. CDR3 amino acids: CASSRQDSGANVLTF. The CDR3 DNA follows: TGTGCCAGCAGTAGACAGGACTCTGGGGCCAACGTCCTGACTTTC.

The V and J genes are TRBV10-1 and TRBJ2-1; TRBD2 matches at 9 bases. Per the germline V gene, CDR1 is WNHNN and CDR2 is SYGVQD (reference sequence). Germline trimming cut 5 bases from V and 1 base from J; bases unmatched to any gene: 9. This CDR3 is 17 amino acids long. CDR3 protein: CASSRSGGPRSYNEQFF. The CDR3 DNA sequence: TGCGCCAGCAGTAGAAGCGGGGGGCCTCGATCCTACAATGAGCAGTTCTTC.

V is TRBV19 and J is TRBJ2-7; a weak D match, TRBD2 (5 bases). The CDR3 consists of 14 residues. V shed 3 bases and J shed 7 bases, with 16 bases lying between them. CDR1 is LNHDA, CDR2 SQIVND, per germline (reference sequence). The CDR3 bases are TGTGCCAGTAGTATGAGAGGGCGCCCTCAGGAGCAGTACTTC. As protein: CASSMRGRPQEQYF. The full variable domain, rest sourced from reference TRBV19 and TRBJ2-7, is DGGITQSPKYLFRKEGQNVTLSCEQNLNHDAMYWYRQDPGQGLRLIYYSQIVNDFQKGDIAEGYSVSREKKESFPLTVTSAQKNPTAFYLCASSMRGRPQEQYFGPGTRLTVT.

V usage is TRBV5-1 and J usage is TRBJ1-5; the D is unclear. This CDR3 is built from 14 residues. Germline CDR1 and CDR2: SGHRS and YFSETQ. The V end lost 0 bases, the J end lost 1 base, and 5 bases lay between the germline ends. The CDR3 DNA is TGCGCCAGCAGCTTGGCCCCAAGCAATCAGCCCCAGCATTTT. Amino acids: CASSLAPSNQPQHF.

In its sample, this clonotype was seen a few times. The rearrangement joins TRBV4-1 to TRBJ1-1; 7 bases line up with TRBD1. Germline trimming cut 6 bases from V and 8 bases from J; bases unmatched to any gene: 12. There are 14 residues in the CDR3. CDR1 and CDR2 (germline): MGHRA, YSYEKL. CDR3 DNA sequence: TGCGCCAGCAGTAAAATCGACGGACAGGCAGAAGCTTTCTTT. This translates into CASSKIDGQAEAFF.

The genes are TRBV20-1 and TRBJ1-2; 7 nucleotides agree with TRBD1. The CDR3 spans 15 residues. Unmatched junction bases numbered 9, after V lost 4 bases and J lost 1 base. Germline V gene lookup returns CDR1 DFQATT and CDR2 SNEGSKA (reference sequence). Written as DNA, the CDR3 is TGCAGTGCTACCTTGGGACAGCTCAATAACTATGGCTACACCTTC. Translation: CSATLGQLNNYGYTF.

This clonotype was counted only a few times. The rearrangement uses TRBV7-3 and TRBJ2-1, with 7 bases lining up with TRBD1. The CDR3 covers 12 residues. Germline V CDR1 and CDR2: SGHTA, FQGTGA. The V gene end was trimmed by 5 bases and the J gene end by 7 bases; junction bases not matched to a gene: 2. The CDR3 sequence: CASSAQGNEQFF. The CDR3 DNA reads as TGTGCCAGCAGCGCACAGGGGAATGAGCAGTTCTTC.

This clonotype was observed a handful of times. V gene TRBV7-8 combines with J gene TRBJ2-7, with TRBD2 matching over 10 bases. Losses at the gene ends were 8 bases for V and 6 bases for J; bases not matched to a gene: 7. CDR1 and CDR2 from the germline V gene are SGHVS and FQNEAQ. The length of the CDR3 is 13 residues. The CDR3 is CASSLAGGREQYF. CDR3 DNA: TGTGCCAGCTCCTTAGCGGGAGGACGCGAGCAGTACTTC. Full variable domain (rest looked up from reference TRBV7-8 and TRBJ2-7): GAGVSQSPRYKVAKRGQDVALRCDPISGHVSLFWYQQALGQGPEFLTYFQNEAQLDKSGLPSDRFFAERPEGSVSTLKIQRTQQEDSAVYLCASSLAGGREQYFGPGTRLTVT.

The chain employs TRBV3-1 and TRBJ1-4, with D possibly matching TRBD1 (5 bases). Germline CDR1 reads LGHDT; CDR2 reads YNNKEL (reference sequence). Trimming took off 3 bases at V and 7 bases at J, with 18 bases between the two ends. The CDR3 runs 16 residues. The DNA of the CDR3 is TGTGCCAGCAGCCATGGGGAAACAGGATTAAGTGAAAAACTGTTTTTT. Amino acids: CASSHGETGLSEKLFF.

The sample holds a few counts of this clonotype. V is TRBV3-1 and J is TRBJ2-1, with TRBD1 as a possible D gene (5 bases). The V gene lost 2 bases and the J gene lost 8 bases, with 13 bases spanning the gap. The CDR3 is made up of 14 amino acids. Looked up from germline, CDR1 is LGHDT and CDR2 is YNNKEL (reference sequence). In DNA, the CDR3 is TGTGCCAGCAGCCAACTACCTCTCAGGGATGAGCAGTTCTTC. It translates to CASSQLPLRDEQFF.

V usage is TRBV20-1 and J usage is TRBJ2-1; possibly TRBD2 for D (8 bases). V lost 6 bases, J lost 4 bases, and 16 bases lay in between. The CDR3 is 14 amino acids. From germline, CDR1 is DFQATT and CDR2 SNEGSKA (reference sequence). The CDR3 protein is CSASGGDRYNEQFF. DNA of the CDR3: TGCAGTGCGTCGGGGGGGGACAGATACAATGAGCAGTTCTTC.

The chain employs TRBV20-1 and TRBJ1-1; no reliable D call. The length of the CDR3 is 14 residues. Trimming removed 2 bases from V and 2 bases from J, with 12 bases in between. Germline CDR1 DFQATT, CDR2 SNEGSKA (reference sequence). DNA for the CDR3: TGCAGTGCTAGAAAAACCCAATCCAACACTGAAGCTTTCTTT. Protein: CSARKTQSNTEAFF.

This rearrangement joins TRBV28 to TRBJ2-5, with D possibly being TRBD2 (5 bases). The CDR3 covers 14 residues. The germline CDR1 and CDR2 sequences are MDHEN and SYDVKM. Trimming left V 10 bases short and J 4 bases short, with 19 bases between. This CDR3 reads CATAGRAGGETQYF. The CDR3 nucleotides are TGTGCCACCGCCGGACGGGCGGGTGGAGAGACCCAGTACTTC.

This chain joins TRBV4-1 and TRBJ1-6; 8 bases are a match to TRBD1. The V segment lost 0 bases and the J segment 5 bases; nucleotides outside the gene matches: 3. Germline V gives CDR1 MGHRA, CDR2 YSYEKL. The CDR3 has 16 residues. In DNA, the CDR3 is TGCGCCAGCAGCCAAGATACAGGGGGAAATAATTCACCCCTCCACTTT. This encodes CASSQDTGGNNSPLHF.

Only a few counts were recorded for this clonotype. The chain joins TRBV15 to TRBJ2-1; perhaps TRBD2 as D (5 bases). Germline V gene lookup returns CDR1 LNHNV and CDR2 YYDKDF (reference sequence). This CDR3 has 15 amino acids. Between the trimmed V and J ends, which lost 7 bases and 8 bases, there was a span of 21 bases. The CDR3 sequence: CATMTGSGPSDEQFF. The CDR3, as DNA: TGTGCCACCATGACGGGGAGCGGTCCCTCGGATGAGCAGTTCTTC.

Only a few counts were recorded for this clonotype. This chain uses TRBV27 with TRBJ2-7, with D tentatively TRBD1 (5 bases). CDR3 length: 14 amino acids. CDR1 is MNHEY, CDR2 SMNVEV, per germline (reference sequence). V lost 1 base and J 2 bases, leaving 9 bases between the germline ends. CDR3 nucleotide sequence: TGTGCCAGCAGTTTATTCATGGGGCCCTACGAGCAGTACTTC. Translating gives CASSLFMGPYEQYF.

This clonotype was detected a few times. The chain couples TRBV20-1 to TRBJ1-3, with 7 positions matching TRBD1. With 0 bases clipped from V and 8 bases from J, the junction kept 7 bases outside the gene matches. The CDR3 has 14 amino acids. CDR1 and CDR2 from the germline V gene are DFQATT and SNEGSKA (reference sequence). CDR3 residues: CSARDLDRLDTIYF. The CDR3 DNA is TGCAGTGCTAGAGATTTGGACAGGTTGGACACCATATATTTT.

This chain uses TRBV10-3 with TRBJ1-5; D call uncertain. Per the germline V gene, CDR1 is ENHRY and CDR2 is SYGVKD. This CDR3 is 15 amino acids long. V lost 1 base and J lost 0, with 7 bases in between. CDR3 sequence: CAISEFTASNQPQHF. The CDR3, as DNA: TGTGCCATCAGTGAGTTCACAGCTAGCAATCAGCCCCAGCATTTT.

The CDR3 is CASIPQGVLEKLFF. CDR3 nucleotide sequence: TGCGCCAGCATTCCTCAGGGGGTACTCGAAAAACTGTTTTTT. The chain employs TRBV23-1 and TRBJ1-4; 7 bases match TRBD1. TRBV23-1 is recorded as an ORF, its role being uncertain. Trimming at V came to 7 bases and at J to 8 bases, leaving 10 bases not matched to a gene. The CDR3 sequence is 14 residues long.